This T cell receptor (beta chain) was observed in a study of blood T cell repertoires in COVID-19. Study as a whole: Specimens from acute and convalescent COVID-19 originated in the United States, Italy and Spain. PBMCs, B-cell-depleted T cells, or T cells were the source of the cDNA or gDNA that made up the material.

Trimming left V 3 bases short and J 3 bases short, with 15 bases between. This CDR3 comprises 16 residues. From germline, CDR1 is KGHSH and CDR2 LQKENI. As processed by the authors: Amplified reference gene primers provided the basis for estimating nucleated cell counts. The method was immunoSEQ multiplex PCR; TCRdb's version includes in-frame clones alone and lacks a portion of them. D and trimming come from the DNA, and the V and J calls and clone size come from that table. In the table there are 200,000 to 300,000 clones, about 87% of which are singletons. V and J are TRBV18 and TRBJ2-1, with a tentative D call TRBD1 (6 bases). This receptor was taken from a woman in her thirties or forties with acute or convalescent COVID-19. What was sequenced was peripheral blood. CDR3 bases: TGTGCCAGCTCACCCCCTCCGGGACAAGACTACAATGAGCAGTTCTTC. Translated, it gives CASSPPPGQDYNEQFF.